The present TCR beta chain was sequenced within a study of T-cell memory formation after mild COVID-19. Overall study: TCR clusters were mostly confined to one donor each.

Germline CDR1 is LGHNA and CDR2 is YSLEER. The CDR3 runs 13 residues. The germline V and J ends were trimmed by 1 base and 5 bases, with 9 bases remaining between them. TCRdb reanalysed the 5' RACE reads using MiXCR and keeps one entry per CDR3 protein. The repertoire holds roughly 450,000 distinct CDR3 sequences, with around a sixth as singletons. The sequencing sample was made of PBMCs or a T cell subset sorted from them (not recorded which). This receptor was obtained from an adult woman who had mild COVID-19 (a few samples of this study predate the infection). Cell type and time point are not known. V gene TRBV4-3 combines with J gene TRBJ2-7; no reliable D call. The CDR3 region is CASSQVFPDEQYF. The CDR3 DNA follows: TGCGCCAGCAGCCAAGTTTTTCCGGACGAGCAGTACTTC.